This T cell receptor beta chain originates from a study of blood T cell repertoires in COVID-19. Across the study: Some COVID-19 samples were acute and others convalescent; all came from the United States, Italy and Spain. T cells, B-cell-depleted T cells, or PBMCs supplied cDNA or gDNA.

Study processing details: Reference gene primer amplification gave estimated nucleated cell counts. Repertoires were generated with immunoSEQ multiplex PCR, while TCRdb's copy carries only in-frame clones and drops some. V and J calls and clone size are as listed in that table; D and trimming were resolved from the DNA. Of 150,000 to 200,000 clones detected, approximately 80% appear once; the ten largest clones hold 13%. V dropped 0 bases and J dropped 0 bases, with 7 bases sitting between them. The CDR3 spans 14 residues. Germline CDR1 SGHRS, CDR2 YFSETQ. This clone has more than one count but fewer than ten. Distinct nucleotide sequences in the sample also encode this CDR3.

V gene TRBV5-1 combines with J gene TRBJ2-7; D uncertain. This clonotype was obtained from a man in his fifties who had recovered from COVID-19. Sequencing was performed on peripheral blood. CDR3 protein: CASSLAGASYEQYF. CDR3 nucleotide sequence: TGCGCCAGCAGCTTGGCAGGCGCCTCCTACGAGCAGTACTTC.